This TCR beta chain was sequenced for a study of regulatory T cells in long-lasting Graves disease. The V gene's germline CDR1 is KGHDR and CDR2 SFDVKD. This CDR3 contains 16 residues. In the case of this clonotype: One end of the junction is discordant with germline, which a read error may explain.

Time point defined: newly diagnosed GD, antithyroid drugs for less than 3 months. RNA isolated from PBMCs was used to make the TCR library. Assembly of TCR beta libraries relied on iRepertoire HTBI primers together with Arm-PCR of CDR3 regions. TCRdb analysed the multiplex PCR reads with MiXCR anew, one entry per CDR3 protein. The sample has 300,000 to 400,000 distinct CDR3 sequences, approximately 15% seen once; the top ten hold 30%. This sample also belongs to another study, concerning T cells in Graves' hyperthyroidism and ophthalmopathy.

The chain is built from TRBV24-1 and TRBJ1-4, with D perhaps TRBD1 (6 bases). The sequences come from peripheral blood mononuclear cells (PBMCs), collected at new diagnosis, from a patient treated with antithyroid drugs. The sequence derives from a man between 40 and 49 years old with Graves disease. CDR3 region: CATSDSTTGNNEKLFF. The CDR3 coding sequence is TGTGCCACCAGCGATTCTACGACAGGCAATAATGAAAAACTGTTTTTT.